The source of this T cell receptor beta chain is a study of blood T cell repertoires in COVID-19. Authors' data handling: Amplifying reference gene primers gave estimates of nucleated cell counts. The assay was immunoSEQ multiplex PCR, and TCRdb's table has in-frame clones only and misses some. V and J calls and clone size are copied from that table; D and trimming were computed from the DNA. The sample shows 300,000 to 400,000 clones, roughly 90% of them seen only once. Losses at the gene ends were 5 bases for V and 1 base for J; bases not matched to a gene: 9. Germline V gene sequence: CDR1 LGHNT, CDR2 FRNRAP. The CDR3 covers 16 residues.

This sequence joins TRBV12-5 and TRBJ2-3, with TRBD2 identical over 7 bases. Material: peripheral blood. The TCR comes from a woman in her twenties or thirties with COVID-19, enrolled during active disease. The CDR3 coding sequence is TGTGCTAGTGGTCCGGAGGGGCTAGCGGGCACAGATACGCAGTATTTT. It translates to CASGPEGLAGTDTQYF.